This section outlines one T cell receptor (beta chain) sequence together with its context. This sample was taken from a study of blood T cell repertoires in COVID-19. Only in-frame clones appear in the TCRdb table, and some are missing; sequencing was by immunoSEQ multiplex PCR. The profile shows approximately 220,000 clones, 85% of them singletons. Donors of Cohort 3 who recovered were those that had two negative PCRs, clearance, or symptom resolution. The TCR comes from a man aged 35-49 years who had recovered from COVID-19. What was sequenced was PBMCs or T cells enriched from blood (not recorded which).

The CDR3 protein is CASSEGLAGGPPSSYEQYF. The CDR3 region has the DNA TGCGCCAGCAGCGAGGGACTAGCGGGAGGGCCGCCCTCCTCCTACGAGCAGTACTTC. This chain connects TRBV5-1 to TRBJ2-7, with 16 bases fitting TRBD2. The J segment lost 0 bases and the V segment lost 4 bases, leaving 10 bases of the junction unmatched. The germline CDR1 and CDR2 sequences are SGHRS and YFSETQ. There are 19 residues in the CDR3.